This T cell receptor (beta chain) was recovered during a study of T cell clonality in common variable immunodeficiency. Study-level results: T cell subpopulation sequencing would be needed to explain CVID clonality. Compared with controls, CVID subjects had fewer shared TCRbeta clones. In common variable immunodeficiency, TCR beta chains reportedly carried fewer deletions and N-nucleotide insertions.

Comments on this clone: The antigen remains undetermined. The read finishes 3 residues shy of the CDR3 end, and the germline J gene is used to complete it.

V was clipped by 11 bases and J by 3 bases, with 16 bases between them. CDR1 is SEHNR and CDR2 is FQNEAQ in the germline V gene (reference sequence). This CDR3 comprises 14 residues. Equal genomic DNA amounts from CVID and control samples were sequenced. TCRdb's table, derived via immunoSEQ multiplex PCR, lists solely in-frame clones and lacks some. The sample is made up of thousands of clones, none counted only once. The chain couples TRBV7-9 to TRBJ2-2; D uncertain. Material: peripheral blood mononuclear cells. The TCR comes from a human donor with common variable immunodeficiency. CDR3 amino acids: CAGGIPKDTGELFF. Partial CDR3 DNA: TGTGCCGGCGGAATTCCCAAGGACACCGGGGAG.